There are many counts of the clone carrying this TCR beta chain. Its antigen is still unknown. TCR beta CDR3 region amplification was performed from RNA transcripts. HTBI primers were the set used in a first-round RT-PCR of the TCR CDR3. TCRdb re-called the multiplex PCR reads with MiXCR, one entry per CDR3 protein. The data show approximately 400,000 distinct CDR3 sequences, about 15% seen once. Germline values: CDR1 SEHNR, CDR2 FQNEAQ (reference sequence). V lost 5 bases to trimming and J lost 4 bases, with 18 bases between them. This CDR3 is 16 amino acids long. This entry comes from a study of T cells in Graves' hyperthyroidism and ophthalmopathy. Notes on the study in general: Blood also showed most of the thyroid clonotypes that were expanded above 0.001. Median prediction lead before ophthalmopathy onset was 5 to 7 months with the model.

The rearrangement uses TRBV7-9 and TRBJ2-1; D remains unclear. The clonotype was recovered from a woman aged 55-70 years with Graves' hyperthyroidism. Sequencing was performed on blood. The CDR3 sequence: CASSPNPLEVYNEQFF. Written as DNA, the CDR3 is TGTGCCAGCAGCCCGAACCCCCTAGAGGTTTACAATGAGCAGTTCTTC.